This is a list of T cell receptor beta chains from one sample in a study of T cells in Graves' hyperthyroidism and ophthalmopathy. Each CDR3 protein is one row after TCRdb ran MiXCR on the multiplex PCR reads. In the table there are some 740,000 distinct CDR3 sequences, 12% to 15% of which are singletons. The specimen sequenced was blood. These receptors originate from a woman between 18 and 29 years old with Graves' hyperthyroidism. Both conserved end residues are part of each CDR3. Fields, in order: CDR3 protein, CDR3 DNA, clone size, J gene, V gene, D gene. The D gene is left open where the match is weak. Clone size is not always given. Where it is, it says once, few, many or a class for expanded clones.

CASRPRFAGGSTSTDTQYF	TGTGCCAGCAGGCCCCGGTTTGCGGGGGGGTCTACTAGCACAGATACGCAGTATTTT	many	TRBJ2-3	TRBV27	TRBD2
CASSIRVDQPQHF	TGTGCCAGTAGTATCAGGGTAGATCAGCCCCAGCATTTT	-	TRBJ1-5	TRBV19	-
CSARVLASGSSDTQYF	TGCAGTGCTAGGGTTCTGGCTAGCGGGAGTTCGGATACGCAGTATTTT	-	TRBJ2-3	TRBV20-1	TRBD2
CASCNREGTPLHF	TGCGCCAGCTGCAACAGGGAGGGAACACCCCTCCACTTT	-	TRBJ1-6	TRBV10-2	-
CSATGTVAQPQHF	TGCAGTGCCACCGGGACCGTGGCTCAGCCCCAGCATTTT	-	TRBJ1-5	TRBV20-1	-
CASSSPLPVWEGEEKLFF	TGTGCCAGCAGTTCCCCATTACCAGTGTGGGAAGGAGAGGAAAAACTGTTTTTT	-	TRBJ1-4	TRBV28	-
CSARDPASGRARDEQFF	TGCAGTGCTAGAGATCCCGCTAGCGGGAGGGCCCGAGATGAGCAGTTCTTC	many	TRBJ2-1	TRBV20-1	TRBD2
CASSLEPGQGYAQYF	TGCGCCAGCAGCTTGGAACCGGGACAGGGTTACGCGCAGTACTTC	many	TRBJ2-7	TRBV5-1	TRBD1
CASRRTVSEQYF	TGTGCCAGCAGAAGGACCGTGAGCGAGCAGTACTTC	-	TRBJ2-7	TRBV12-3/TRBV12-4	-
CASSPGGRTGELFF	TGTGCCAGTAGTCCAGGGGGGAGAACCGGGGAGCTGTTTTTT	-	TRBJ2-2	TRBV19	-
CASSFFGQGTDTQYF	TGTGCCAGCAGCTTTTTTGGACAGGGCACAGATACGCAGTATTTT	-	TRBJ2-3	TRBV7-2	TRBD1
CASSLTSGRAEETQYF	TGTGCCAGCAGCCTGACTAGCGGGAGGGCCGAGGAGACCCAGTACTTC	-	TRBJ2-5	TRBV28	TRBD2
CASSGGVLLDYGYTF	TGTGCCAGCAGTGGTGGAGTACTCCTGGACTATGGCTACACCTTC	many	TRBJ1-2	TRBV2	-
CASSPPWGVYEQYF	TGTGCCAGCTCACCACCGTGGGGAGTCTACGAGCAGTACTTC	many	TRBJ2-7	TRBV18	-
CASSLGPGGGPYGYTF	TGTGCCAGCAGCTTAGGTCCCGGGGGGGGGCCCTATGGCTACACCTTC	-	TRBJ1-2	TRBV11-2	-
CAIMGTDEKLFF	TGTGCCATCATGGGGACGGATGAAAAACTGTTTTTT	few	TRBJ1-4	TRBV10-3	-
CASSFPRGQLGAGELFF	TGTGCCAGCAGCTTCCCAAGGGGGCAGTTGGGGGCCGGGGAGCTGTTTTTT	many	TRBJ2-2	TRBV7-2	TRBD1
CSASAGSGTYEQYF	TGCAGTGCTAGTGCTGGCTCAGGCACCTACGAGCAGTACTTC	-	TRBJ2-7	TRBV20-1	-
CASSLSGGLNQPQHF	TGTGCCAGCAGTTTATCAGGGGGCCTCAATCAGCCCCAGCATTTT	many	TRBJ1-5	TRBV27	TRBD1
CSVDVGAGANVLTF	TGCAGCGTTGATGTAGGGGCTGGGGCCAACGTCCTGACTTTC	-	TRBJ2-6	TRBV29-1	-
CASRDGTGRSSSYNSPLHF	TGTGCCAGCAGGGATGGGACAGGAAGATCAAGCTCCTATAATTCACCCCTCCACTTT	many	TRBJ1-6	TRBV12-3/TRBV12-4	TRBD1
CASSSSGRVSDTQYF	TGTGCCAGCAGCTCCAGCGGGAGGGTCTCAGATACGCAGTATTTT	many	TRBJ2-3	TRBV7-9	TRBD2
CASSLASPAGHADF	TGTGCCAGCAGCTTAGCGTCCCCGGCAGGGCATGCGGACTTC	few	TRBJ2-5	TRBV7-9	-
CASSKTPPGHEAFF	TGTGCCAGCAGTAAAACTCCTCCGGGCCATGAAGCTTTCTTT	many	TRBJ1-1	TRBV27	-
CASSWSGLATSDEQFF	TGTGCCAGCAGCTGGTCGGGACTAGCTACGTCAGATGAGCAGTTCTTC	many	TRBJ2-1	TRBV7-2	TRBD2
CASRSGSGDYGYTF	TGTGCCAGCAGGAGTGGATCCGGGGACTATGGCTACACCTTC	many	TRBJ1-2	TRBV2	-
CASSGGQGPGTEAFF	TGTGCCAGCAGTGGGGGACAGGGTCCGGGCACTGAAGCTTTCTTT	many	TRBJ1-1	TRBV6-1	TRBD1
CASSLRGDEKLFF	TGTGCCAGCAGCTTACGGGGAGATGAAAAACTGTTTTTT	-	TRBJ1-4	TRBV7-9	-
CASSNPGLAGDDEQFF	TGTGCCAGCAGTAATCCGGGACTAGCGGGAGATGACGAGCAGTTCTTC	many	TRBJ2-1	TRBV2	TRBD2
CAWSVSVVVPPLHF	TGTGCCTGGAGTGTCTCCGTTGTAGTCCCACCCCTCCACTTT	many	TRBJ1-6	TRBV30	-
CASSFKGQALYSYEQYF	TGTGCCAGCAGTTTCAAGGGACAGGCCTTATACTCCTACGAGCAGTACTTC	-	TRBJ2-7	TRBV28	TRBD1
CASSLFSGKAGELFF	TGTGCCAGCAGCCTCTTTAGCGGGAAGGCCGGGGAGCTGTTTTTT	-	TRBJ2-2	TRBV3-1	TRBD2
CSVEGGTVNTEAFF	TGCAGCGTTGAAGGGGGGACGGTAAACACTGAAGCTTTCTTT	-	TRBJ1-1	TRBV29-1	-
CASSHKTHNTGELFF	TGTGCCAGCAGTCACAAGACACACAACACCGGGGAGCTGTTTTTT	once	TRBJ2-2	TRBV6-2/TRBV6-3	-
CASSESRGAHTEAFF	TGTGCCAGCAGTGAATCACGCGGGGCCCACACTGAAGCTTTCTTT	few	TRBJ1-1	TRBV25-1	-
CAWKRKTGTRFDTEAFF	TGTGCCTGGAAACGAAAAACCGGGACACGGTTTGACACTGAAGCTTTCTTT	many	TRBJ1-1	TRBV30	-
CASSFSVPDTQYF	TGTGCCAGCAGTTTCTCAGTACCAGATACGCAGTATTTT	-	TRBJ2-3	TRBV6-2/TRBV6-3	-
CASSHDPSSQPQHF	TGTGCCAGCAGCCATGACCCGTCGAGTCAGCCCCAGCATTTT	many	TRBJ1-5	TRBV6-2/TRBV6-3	-
CASILTGNTGELFF	TGTGCCAGCATTCTGACAGGGAACACCGGGGAGCTGTTTTTT	many	TRBJ2-2	TRBV12-3/TRBV12-4	-
CASSQQGKNTEAFF	TGCGCCAGCAGCCAACAGGGGAAGAACACTGAAGCTTTCTTT	many	TRBJ1-1	TRBV4-3	-
CASSVDRGGNYGYTF	TGTGCCAGCAGCGTAGACAGGGGAGGCAACTATGGCTACACCTTC	few	TRBJ1-2	TRBV9	TRBD1
CASRPPAGTGGYYEQYF	TGTGCCAGCAGGCCCCCCGCCGGGACAGGGGGTTACTACGAGCAGTACTTC	few	TRBJ2-7	TRBV25-1	TRBD1
CASSQPTSGANVLTF	TGCGCCAGCAGCCAGCCGACCTCTGGGGCCAACGTCCTGACTTTC	few	TRBJ2-6	TRBV4-1	-
CASSSWVGGSEQFF	TGTGCCAGCAGTTCATGGGTAGGTGGGAGTGAGCAGTTCTTC	many	TRBJ2-1	TRBV28	-
CASSLDGAPGLFF	TGTGCCAGCAGCTTAGATGGGGCCCCGGGACTGTTTTTT	-	TRBJ2-2	TRBV11-2	-
CASSPPVGKQFF	TGTGCCAGCAGTCCGCCCGTGGGTAAACAGTTCTTC	few	TRBJ2-1	TRBV28	-
CASSRKGDGRGETQYF	TGTGCCAGCAGTCGAAAAGGAGACGGGAGGGGGGAGACCCAGTACTTC	few	TRBJ2-5	TRBV6-1	TRBD2
CATKNTYEQYF	TGTGCCACGAAGAACACCTACGAGCAGTACTTC	few	TRBJ2-7	TRBV2	-